The rows below give T cell receptor beta chains drawn from one sample of a study of breast tumors, draining lymph nodes, adjacent tissues. TCRdb redid the calling of the multiplex PCR reads with MiXCR, one entry per CDR3 protein. The sample consists of roughly 130,000 distinct CDR3 sequences, less than 35% of them appearing once. Sequenced material: axillary lymph node tissue. These receptors were obtained from a female donor with breast cancer. Some clones in this sample may be carry-over from other donors' samples. Each CDR3 is given with its conserved first and last residue. Part of the rows lack a size; the others show once, few, many or a class for expanded clones.

clone_size: .
j_call: TRBJ1-4
cdr3_length: 14
v_call: TRBV7-9
cdr3_aa: CASSQWGTNEKLFF

clone_size: many
j_call: TRBJ2-1
cdr3_length: 16
v_call: TRBV6-5
cdr3_aa: CASSYLAGGPGNEQFF

clone_size: many
j_call: TRBJ2-4
cdr3_length: 13
v_call: TRBV12-3/TRBV12-4
cdr3_aa: CASSLGDRHIQYF

clone_size: many
j_call: TRBJ2-7
cdr3_length: 15
v_call: TRBV18
cdr3_aa: CASSPIQGSSYEQYF

clone_size: many
j_call: TRBJ1-5
cdr3_length: 16
v_call: TRBV6-6
cdr3_aa: CASSHPGVRGNQPQHF

clone_size: many
j_call: TRBJ2-1
cdr3_length: 16
v_call: TRBV3-1
cdr3_aa: CASSQDRLAGSNEQFF

clone_size: once
j_call: TRBJ2-5
cdr3_length: 14
v_call: TRBV9
cdr3_aa: CASSVGGPNQPQYF

clone_size: many
j_call: TRBJ2-3
cdr3_length: 18
v_call: TRBV5-1
cdr3_aa: CASSPVLAGATSTDTQYF

clone_size: .
j_call: TRBJ1-2
cdr3_length: 13
v_call: TRBV13
cdr3_aa: CASPTRTGLFDTF

clone_size: .
j_call: TRBJ2-3
cdr3_length: 13
v_call: TRBV20-1
cdr3_aa: CSALRGGPGAQYF

clone_size: .
j_call: TRBJ2-2
cdr3_length: 15
v_call: TRBV10-3
cdr3_aa: CAISLGRTSTRELFF

clone_size: many
j_call: TRBJ2-1
cdr3_length: 14
v_call: TRBV9
cdr3_aa: CASSVSSDSGEQFF

clone_size: many
j_call: TRBJ2-3
cdr3_length: 17
v_call: TRBV18
cdr3_aa: CASSPREQGRRTDTQYF

clone_size: .
j_call: TRBJ2-7
cdr3_length: 15
v_call: TRBV19
cdr3_aa: CASSISGTSGTEQYF

clone_size: many
j_call: TRBJ2-2
cdr3_length: 17
v_call: TRBV7-3
cdr3_aa: CASSLTPRVGNTGELFF

clone_size: many
j_call: TRBJ2-2
cdr3_length: 14
v_call: TRBV2
cdr3_aa: CASSGDSGTGELFF

clone_size: many
j_call: TRBJ2-7
cdr3_length: 14
v_call: TRBV6-1
cdr3_aa: CASSQRQGAYEQYF

clone_size: .
j_call: TRBJ2-4
cdr3_length: 15
v_call: TRBV4-2
cdr3_aa: CASSQKEGWDSLQYF

clone_size: .
j_call: TRBJ1-6
cdr3_length: 16
v_call: TRBV7-9
cdr3_aa: CAGSPTQQGLNSPPHF

clone_size: .
j_call: TRBJ2-3
cdr3_length: 15
v_call: TRBV10-2
cdr3_aa: CASRYSGGAADTQYF

clone_size: .
j_call: TRBJ1-2
cdr3_length: 12
v_call: TRBV4-1
cdr3_aa: CASSQVPGAYTF

clone_size: many
j_call: TRBJ1-6
cdr3_length: 15
v_call: TRBV3-1
cdr3_aa: CASRSTALGNSPLHF

clone_size: many
j_call: TRBJ2-5
cdr3_length: 15
v_call: TRBV20-1
cdr3_aa: CSARLAGGQQETQYF

clone_size: many
j_call: TRBJ1-2
cdr3_length: 16
v_call: TRBV10-2
cdr3_aa: CASSESIKIPNYGYTF

clone_size: many
j_call: TRBJ2-5
cdr3_length: 14
v_call: TRBV12-3/TRBV12-4
cdr3_aa: CASSHPGSSETQYF

clone_size: many
j_call: TRBJ2-7
cdr3_length: 15
v_call: TRBV7-2
cdr3_aa: CASSAWGGDYYEQYF

clone_size: .
j_call: TRBJ2-6
cdr3_length: 14
v_call: TRBV19
cdr3_aa: CASTNGAGANVLTF

clone_size: many
j_call: TRBJ2-1
cdr3_length: 15
v_call: TRBV20-1
cdr3_aa: CSAGGTGGFLNEQFF

clone_size: many
j_call: TRBJ1-2
cdr3_length: 14
v_call: TRBV10-3
cdr3_aa: CAISERDSRSGYTF

clone_size: .
j_call: TRBJ1-5
cdr3_length: 13
v_call: TRBV12-3/TRBV12-4
cdr3_aa: CASSVRQQETQHF

clone_size: .
j_call: TRBJ1-3
cdr3_length: 18
v_call: TRBV6-5
cdr3_aa: CASSQPVDRTNYGNTIYF

clone_size: .
j_call: TRBJ1-1
cdr3_length: 14
v_call: TRBV7-8
cdr3_aa: CASSNRGLNTEAFF

clone_size: once
j_call: TRBJ1-6
cdr3_length: 14
v_call: TRBV19
cdr3_aa: CASSKTGVNSPLHF